This TCR beta chain was captured in a study of OX40 agonist ivuxolimab in advanced cancers. Points from the study as a whole: Relative to CD4+, CD8+ T cells held more expanded clones on average.

V was trimmed by 2 bases and J by 5 bases, leaving 12 bases between them. This CDR3 has 14 residues. CDR1 KGHSH and CDR2 LQKENI come from the germline V gene. Generated by immunoSEQ multiplex PCR, the TCRdb table keeps only in-frame clones and is missing some. The table lists about 68,000 clones, roughly four fifths of them singletons. Remarks on this clone: Its antigen is unknown.

Sequences were derived from CD4+ or CD8+ T cells sorted from blood, sampled in a trial of the OX40 agonist ivuxolimab. The chain uses TRBV18 and TRBJ2-5; D is ambiguous. This clonotype was sampled from an adult with an advanced solid tumor such as melanoma, head and neck, liver or kidney cancer. CDR3 DNA: TGTGCCAGCTCACCAAACTCCGGGTACGAGACCCAGTACTTC. Translation gives CASSPNSGYETQYF.